These 13 T cell receptor beta chains share one sample of origin, sequenced in a study of shared clonotypes between healthy human individuals. Assay: immunoSEQ multiplex PCR; the TCRdb copy retains only in-frame clones and omits some. The sample has about 2.2 million clones, 85% to 95% seen once. In the naive CD8 group, cells lacked CD45RO and were positively selected for CCR7, so terminally differentiated effector memory CD45RA+ cells were left out. The material sequenced was naive CD8+ T cells from PBMCs. The receptors derive from a man aged 18 to 29 in good health. Some clones in this sample may be carry-over from other donors' samples.

V is TRBV25-1 and J is TRBJ2-6, with D maybe TRBD1 (5 bases). The CDR3 sequence is 17 residues long. V dropped 5 bases and J dropped 5 bases, with 19 bases sitting between them. Germline CDR1 reads MGHDK; CDR2 reads SYGVNS. Written as DNA, the CDR3 is TGTGCCAGCAGTACACGCCATGGACAAAGTCGGGCCAACGTCCTGACTTTC. Translating it yields CASSTRHGQSRANVLTF.

V gene TRBV27 combines with J gene TRBJ2-3; 9 bases line up with TRBD1. Looked up from germline, CDR1 is MNHEY and CDR2 is SMNVEV (reference sequence). The V gene end was trimmed by 1 base and the J gene end by 3 bases; junction bases not matched to a gene: 5. This CDR3 has 16 residues. In DNA form, the CDR3 reads TGTGCCAGCAGTTTATTGGGGACAGGGCAGACAGATACGCAGTATTTT. Protein: CASSLLGTGQTDTQYF.

This clone came up a few times. J is TRBJ1-2 and V is TRBV10-3, with 9 bases that match TRBD1. This CDR3 has 12 residues. Trimming removed 6 bases from V and 8 bases from J; junction bases left unmatched: 4. The germline gives CDR1 ENHRY, CDR2 SYGVKD. CDR3 sequence (DNA): TGTGCCATCAGGGGGGACAGGGTAGGCTACACCTTC. Amino acid sequence: CAIRGDRVGYTF.

Only one count was recorded for this clone. The chain employs TRBV27 and TRBJ2-3; 13 nucleotides align to TRBD2. Germline assignment: CDR1 MNHEY and CDR2 SMNVEV (reference sequence). The CDR3 runs 17 residues. V trimming: 2 bases; J trimming: 2 bases; junction bases outside the gene matches: 4. The CDR3: CASSLMGLAGTTDTQYF. The CDR3 nucleotides are TGTGCCAGCAGTTTAATGGGACTAGCGGGGACCACAGATACGCAGTATTTT.

The chain employs TRBV7-8 and TRBJ2-7; 7 nucleotides line up with TRBD1. This CDR3 region has 17 residues. Trimming took 5 bases from V and 0 from J; bases not matched to a gene: 13. Germline CDR1 and CDR2: SGHVS and FQNEAQ. The CDR3 coding sequence is TGTGCCAGCAGCCAACCTAAGGGGGCATTCAGCTCCTACGAGCAGTACTTC. Translated, it gives CASSQPKGAFSSYEQYF.

This sequence joins TRBV11-2 and TRBJ2-1; TRBD2 matches 10 bases. CDR3 length: 17 amino acids. The trim removed 1 base at V and 3 bases at J, leaving 6 bases unmatched. Per the germline V gene, CDR1 is SGHAT and CDR2 is FQNNGV. The CDR3 DNA follows: TGTGCCAGCAGCTTAGTCCCTAGCGGGAGAAACTACAATGAGCAGTTCTTC. It yields the protein CASSLVPSGRNYNEQFF.

The rearrangement uses TRBV28 and TRBJ2-7; tentatively, D is TRBD1 or TRBD2 (5 bases each). Germline CDR1 reads MDHEN; CDR2 reads SYDVKM. The V gene lost 1 base and the J gene lost 4 bases, with 20 bases spanning the gap. The CDR3 length is 17 residues. CDR3 sequence: CASSLSYQTGLGYEQYF. The CDR3 nucleotides read TGTGCCAGCAGTTTATCCTACCAGACGGGGCTGGGGTACGAGCAGTACTTC.

The V and J genes are TRBV7-8 and TRBJ2-7, with TRBD1 matching over 11 bases. CDR1 SGHVS and CDR2 FQNEAQ come from the germline V gene. J lost 4 bases, V lost 2 bases, and 7 bases had no gene match. This CDR3 comprises 16 residues. In DNA form, the CDR3 reads TGTGCCAGCAGCTTAACCGGACAGGGGGCGAGGTACGAGCAGTACTTC. It is translated as CASSLTGQGARYEQYF.

CDR3 loop: CASSPGTGAWEQYF. In DNA, the CDR3 is TGCGCCAGCAGCCCCGGGACAGGGGCGTGGGAGCAGTACTTC. The chain combines TRBV5-1 with TRBJ2-7; 10 positions match TRBD1. The trim removed 4 bases at V and 7 bases at J, leaving 8 bases unmatched. Germline V CDR1 and CDR2: SGHRS, YFSETQ. The CDR3 loop spans 14 amino acids.

This chain connects TRBV29-1 to TRBJ1-1, with D uncertain. The germline V gene encodes CDR1 SQVTM and CDR2 ANQGSEA. CDR3 length: 13 residues. Trimming pared 4 bases from V and 3 bases from J, leaving 12 bases between. CDR3 DNA: TGCAGCGTTGGGGTGGGGTCCGACACTGAAGCTTTCTTT. Translated: CSVGVGSDTEAFF.

Remarks on this clone: Other DNA sequences from this sample encode an identical CDR3 as well. This CDR3 reads CASSLLAPTNTGELFF. For the CDR3, the DNA is TGTGCCAGCAGCCTTCTAGCGCCAACGAACACCGGGGAGCTGTTTTTT. The gene calls are TRBV27 and TRBJ2-2; tentative D call: TRBD2 (6 bases). CDR1 MNHEY and CDR2 SMNVEV come from the germline V gene (reference sequence). The CDR3 length is 16 residues. The V end lost 6 bases, the J end lost 0 bases, and 14 bases lay between the germline ends.

The chain combines TRBV18 with TRBJ1-2, with 11 bases that match TRBD1. Germline CDR1 KGHSH, CDR2 LQKENI. The CDR3 consists of 17 residues. V gave up 1 base and J gave up 3 bases; unmatched junction bases: 7. CDR3 DNA: TGTGCCAGCTCACCACAGCGGACAGGGGGCGACCACTATGGCTACACCTTC. It encodes CASSPQRTGGDHYGYTF.

This sequence joins TRBV5-4 and TRBJ1-2; D is possibly TRBD1 (5 bases). The germline CDR1 and CDR2 sequences are SGHNT and YYREEE (reference sequence). V shed 3 bases and J shed 5 bases, with 17 bases lying between them. The CDR3 contains 15 residues. CDR3 residues: CASSSRTSKPYGYTF. The CDR3 DNA follows: TGTGCCAGCAGCTCTCGGACATCGAAACCTTATGGCTACACCTTC.